The clone carrying this T cell receptor (beta chain) has more than one count but fewer than ten. Preparation of the TCRbeta library was carried out with unique molecular identifiers. TCRdb re-called the PCR reads through MiXCR, storing one row per CDR3 protein. Of approximately 430,000 distinct CDR3 sequences in the sample, around 16% were seen once. V lost 0 bases, J lost 5 bases, and 8 bases stayed unmatched. The CDR3 spans 15 residues. The germline V gene has CDR1 DFQATT and CDR2 SNEGSKA (reference sequence). The data were obtained in a study of T-cell reconstitution after alpha-beta-depleted transplantation in children.

The material was PBMCs, mostly from graft donor cells, obtained 360 days after TCRalphabeta/CD19-depleted stem cell transplant. The genes are TRBV20-1 and TRBJ2-5, with 8 bases that match TRBD2. This TCR derives from a boy under two years old who had a stem cell transplant for Wiskott-Aldrich syndrome, so the T cells may come from the graft donor. CDR3 sequence reads: CSAREPGSGVETQYF. CDR3 bases: TGCAGTGCTAGAGAGCCTGGTAGCGGGGTGGAGACCCAGTACTTC.